A single sample gave rise to the 7 T cell receptor beta chains below, sequenced in a study of T-cell memory formation after mild COVID-19. One entry per CDR3 protein, called by TCRdb with MiXCR from the 5' RACE reads. The profile covers roughly 350,000 distinct CDR3 sequences, with around 28% appearing a single time and approximately 13% taken by the ten largest. The sequenced sample was PBMCs or a T cell subset sorted from them (not recorded which). Every receptor here comes from an adult woman who had mild COVID-19 (a few samples of this study predate the infection). Cell type and time point are not known.

In this sample, this clonotype turned up a few times. The chain is built from TRBV11-2 and TRBJ1-1; a possible D gene is TRBD1 (5 bases). CDR3 length: 14 amino acids. Germline CDR1 reads SGHAT; CDR2 reads FQNNGV. V dropped 0 bases and J dropped 6 bases, with 11 bases sitting between them. CDR3 sequence (DNA): TGTGCCAGCAGCTTAGAGTTGCAGGGCTCTGAAGCTTTCTTT. It codes for CASSLELQGSEAFF. Supplemented by reference TRBV11-2 and TRBJ1-1, the full variable domain reads EAGVAQSPRYKIIEKRQSVAFWCNPISGHATLYWYQQILGQGPKLLIQFQNNGVVDDSQLPKDRFSAERLKGVDSTLKIQPAKLEDSAVYLCASSLELQGSEAFFGQGTRLTVV.

This clonotype turned up a few times. The chain employs TRBV20-1 and TRBJ2-7, with D possibly TRBD1 on 6 matching bases. There are 11 residues in the CDR3. The germline CDR1 and CDR2 sequences are DFQATT and SNEGSKA (reference sequence). Trimming took off 3 bases at V and 10 bases at J, with 13 bases between the two ends. The DNA of the CDR3 is TGCAGTGCTAGGACCTTACAGGGACAGTACTTC. Its translation: CSARTLQGQYF.

This chain connects TRBV24-1 to TRBJ1-2; D perhaps matches TRBD1 (6 bases). This CDR3 has 15 residues. Germline loops: CDR1 KGHDR, CDR2 SFDVKD. V was cut by 6 bases and J by 4 bases, with 17 bases left in between. The CDR3: CATSSRRGGIYGYTF. CDR3 coding DNA: TGTGCCACCAGTTCCCGCCGAGGGGGTATCTATGGCTACACCTTC.

The chain recombines TRBV28 with TRBJ1-2; 10 nucleotides agree with TRBD1. The CDR3 is 14 residues long. Germline V gene sequence: CDR1 MDHEN, CDR2 SYDVKM. The J segment lost 5 bases and the V segment lost 3 bases, leaving 3 bases of the junction unmatched. This chain's CDR3 is CASSFLDRGYGYTF. CDR3 DNA: TGTGCCAGCAGTTTCCTGGACAGGGGGTATGGCTACACCTTC.

This clonotype was observed a few times. CDR3 residues: CASSTSGRVYEQYF. DNA for the CDR3: TGTGCCAGTAGTACCAGCGGGAGGGTCTACGAGCAGTACTTC. The rearrangement joins TRBV19 to TRBJ2-7, with 10 bases fitting TRBD2. The V segment lost 4 bases and the J segment 3 bases; nucleotides outside the gene matches: 3. Germline V gene data show CDR1 as LNHDA and CDR2 as SQIVND (reference sequence). The CDR3 sequence is 14 residues long.

This chain connects TRBV7-8 to TRBJ1-2; D uncertain. There are 14 residues in the CDR3. The germline V gene encodes CDR1 SGHVS and CDR2 FQNEAQ. The ends were cut back, 0 bases at V and 4 bases at J, with 9 bases in the middle. The CDR3 DNA reads as TGTGCCAGCAGCTTAGCCGACGGGCCCTATGGCTACACCTTC. Translated: CASSLADGPYGYTF.

This clonotype was found a few times. The chain combines TRBV6-6 with TRBJ2-6, with D possibly being TRBD2 (5 bases). Germline values: CDR1 MNHNY, CDR2 SVGAGI (reference sequence). V was cut by 1 base and J by 4 bases, with 11 bases left in between. The CDR3 runs 16 residues. The CDR3 loop is CASSYYRDTGANVLTF. CDR3 coding DNA: TGTGCCAGCAGTTACTATCGGGATACCGGGGCCAACGTCCTGACTTTC.